The entry below describes one T cell receptor (beta chain). The V gene's germline CDR1 is LGHNA and CDR2 YSLEER. V shed 4 bases, J shed 6 bases, and the junction held 4 bases outside the gene matches. The CDR3 has 15 amino acids. PCR was performed using 60 Vbeta and 13 Jbeta primers. Sequencing used immunoSEQ multiplex PCR; TCRdb keeps in-frame clones, though not all of them. The table lists roughly 80,000 clones, with about 0.6% in the top ten. The sample belongs to a study of cytomegalovirus exposure and HLA in healthy donors. The chain links TRBV4-3 to TRBJ1-6; 9 bases match TRBD1. Sample: PBMCs. This clonotype originated in a man aged 50-59 years in good health and CMV-seronegative. The CDR3 protein is CASSLGQGINSPLHF. CDR3 coding DNA: TGCGCCAGCAGCCTGGGACAGGGTATTAATTCACCCCTCCACTTT.